The 30 T cell receptor beta chains below come from one sample, sequenced in a study of blood T cells in healthy people across ages. The use of a sample-barcoded 5' primer and a J-beta primer mix characterized a second PCR of about 6 to 11 cycles. TCRdb reanalysed the 5' RACE reads using MiXCR and keeps one entry per CDR3 protein. This table has 550,000 to 650,000 distinct CDR3 sequences, 27% appearing once. These same data were also listed under a study on T cells of mothers and their children.

Sequenced material: blood. The source of these receptors is a boy younger than 10 in good health.

CDR3 amino acids: CASSLRRAGPSTDTQYF. CDR3 in DNA: TGTGCCAGCAGCTTAAGGCGAGCGGGGCCTAGCACAGATACGCAGTATTTT. V gene TRBV11-2 combines with J gene TRBJ2-3; 7 bases line up with TRBD2. This CDR3 spans 17 amino acids. J gave up 0 bases and V 2 bases, and 8 bases lay outside the gene matches. Looked up from germline, CDR1 is SGHAT and CDR2 is FQNNGV. Full variable domain (remainder filled in from reference TRBV11-2 and TRBJ2-3): EAGVAQSPRYKIIEKRQSVAFWCNPISGHATLYWYQQILGQGPKLLIQFQNNGVVDDSQLPKDRFSAERLKGVDSTLKIQPAKLEDSAVYLCASSLRRAGPSTDTQYFGPGTRLTVL.

This clonotype came up a few times. The chain joins TRBV7-2 to TRBJ1-1, with 8 bases identical to TRBD1. This CDR3 region has 16 residues. Unmatched junction bases numbered 9, after V lost 5 bases and J lost 1 base. Looked up from germline, CDR1 is SGHTA and CDR2 is FQGNSA. CDR3 coding DNA: TGTGCCAGCAGCCAGGGACAGGTCGTTTGGAACACTGAAGCTTTCTTT. This sequence encodes CASSQGQVVWNTEAFF.

Only a few counts were recorded for this clonotype. The chain combines TRBV5-1 with TRBJ1-2; 10 positions match TRBD1. There are 14 residues in the CDR3. Trimming took 3 bases from V and 5 from J; bases not matched to a gene: 4. CDR1 and CDR2 from the germline V gene are SGHRS and YFSETQ. The CDR3 bases are TGCGCCAGCAGCTACGGACAGGGGGGATATGGCTACACCTTC. Encoded protein: CASSYGQGGYGYTF.

The chain is built from TRBV6-1 and TRBJ2-3, with D tentatively TRBD2 (5 bases). CDR3 length: 15 residues. The germline V and J ends were trimmed by 2 bases and 5 bases, with 14 bases remaining between them. The germline gives CDR1 MNHNS, CDR2 SASEGT. DNA of the CDR3: TGTGCCAGCAGTGAAAGGACCCTAGGAGGAGATACGCAGTATTTT. Translation: CASSERTLGGDTQYF.

The chain recombines TRBV7-7 with TRBJ2-1; a possible D gene is TRBD2 (6 bases). V lost 1 base and J 5 bases, leaving 24 bases between the germline ends. Germline V CDR1 and CDR2: SSHAT, FNYEAQ (reference sequence). The CDR3 runs 19 residues. In DNA form, the CDR3 reads TGTGCCAGCAGCTTAGTGGTTGAGGCGGGGCCGAGCGGCCACAATGAGCAGTTCTTC. Its protein is CASSLVVEAGPSGHNEQFF.

This chain links TRBV5-1 with TRBJ1-1, with a possible D match to TRBD1 (5 bases). CDR3 length: 13 residues. Germline loops: CDR1 SGHRS, CDR2 YFSETQ. The V gene lost 2 bases and the J gene lost 4 bases, with 9 bases spanning the gap. CDR3 region: CASSFAGSTEAFF. The DNA of the CDR3 is TGCGCCAGCAGCTTTGCAGGGAGCACTGAAGCTTTCTTT.

CDR3 nucleotides: TGTGCCAGCCAGGGGGGACTCATAGCCAAAAACATTCAGTACTTC. It encodes CASQGGLIAKNIQYF. This chain uses TRBV2 with TRBJ2-4; D is possibly TRBD1 (7 bases). Trimming took off 8 bases at V and 0 bases at J, with 14 bases between the two ends. CDR1 SNHLY and CDR2 FYNNEI come from the germline V gene. The CDR3 is 15 amino acids.

This clonotype was observed a handful of times. The chain carries TRBV6-5 and TRBJ2-7; TRBD1 agrees at 7 bases. V lost 0 bases to trimming and J lost 2 bases; unmatched junction nucleotides: 4. This CDR3 is built from 15 residues. Germline V gives CDR1 MNHEY, CDR2 SVGAGI. The chain's CDR3 is CASSYSTGSPYEQYF. The CDR3 nucleotides are TGTGCCAGCAGTTACTCGACAGGGAGCCCCTACGAGCAGTACTTC.

The J gene is TRBJ2-1, the V gene TRBV12-3 or TRBV12-4, with 7 bases identical to TRBD2. The J call may be wrong; the DNA end is better matched by TRBJ2-7. The CDR3 is made up of 15 amino acids. CDR3 bases: TGTGCCAGCAGTTTAATGCGGGGGAACTCCTACGAGCAGTACTTC. Protein product: CASSLMRGNSYEQYF.

This clonotype was found a few times. The rearrangement links TRBV10-3 to TRBJ2-2; D gene uncertain. V gave up 7 bases and J gave up 4 bases, with 13 bases separating them. Germline V lookup: CDR1 ENHRY, CDR2 SYGVKD. This CDR3 spans 14 amino acids. CDR3 DNA sequence: TGTGCCATCAACATGGTCGTCGGCACCGGGGAGCTGTTTTTT. Encoded protein: CAINMVVGTGELFF.

This clonotype was found a few times. The chain uses TRBV6-5 and TRBJ2-5, with D perhaps matching TRBD1 or TRBD2 (6 bases each). The ends were cut back, 2 bases at V and 1 base at J, with 8 bases in the middle. The CDR3 sequence is 14 residues long. The V gene's germline CDR1 is MNHEY and CDR2 SVGAGI. This CDR3 reads CASSYGGLQETQYF. The CDR3 DNA sequence: TGTGCCAGCAGTTACGGGGGGCTCCAAGAGACCCAGTACTTC.

The table lists this clonotype with a few counts. Here the CDR3 DNA reads TGTGCCAGCAGTTACCTTGTTTACAATGAGCAGTTCTTC. Its translation is CASSYLVYNEQFF. The gene calls are TRBV6-6 and TRBJ2-1; D is uncertain. Trimming took off 2 bases at V and 4 bases at J, with 6 bases between the two ends. Germline values: CDR1 MNHNY, CDR2 SVGAGI (reference sequence). CDR3 length: 13 residues.

This clonotype was found a few times. This sequence joins TRBV6-5 and TRBJ1-2, with TRBD1 matching 8 bases. V trimming: 5 bases; J trimming: 4 bases; junction bases outside the gene matches: 3. Per the germline V gene, CDR1 is MNHEY and CDR2 is SVGAGI. The length of the CDR3 is 13 residues. CDR3 coding DNA: TGTGCCAGCAGTGAGGACAGGGTCTATGGCTACACCTTC. Translation: CASSEDRVYGYTF.

V is TRBV5-1 and J is TRBJ1-2, with 8 bases identical to TRBD1. This CDR3 has 13 amino acids. Germline CDR1 and CDR2: SGHRS and YFSETQ. Unmatched junction bases numbered 4, after V lost 5 bases and J lost 4 bases. CDR3 in amino acids: CASSSDRVYGYTF. In DNA form, the CDR3 reads TGCGCCAGCAGTTCGGACAGGGTCTATGGCTACACCTTC.

The V call is TRBV7-2, the J call TRBJ2-7; D ambiguous. The germline V gene has CDR1 SGHTA and CDR2 FQGNSA. Between the trimmed V and J ends, which lost 2 bases and 7 bases, there was a span of 18 bases. The CDR3 spans 15 residues. The CDR3 loop is CASSLLRVGGGEQYF. Written as DNA, the CDR3 is TGTGCCAGCAGCTTACTTAGGGTTGGTGGTGGTGAGCAGTACTTC. Full variable domain (rest looked up from reference TRBV7-2 and TRBJ2-7): GAGVSQSPSNKVTEKGKDVELRCDPISGHTALYWYRQSLGQGLEFLIYFQGNSAPDKSGLPSDRFSAERTGGSVSTLTIQRTQQEDSAVYLCASSLLRVGGGEQYFGPGTRLTVT.

As regards this clonotype: A much larger clone differs by one base, so this may be a read error. The chain links TRBV4-3 to TRBJ1-5; TRBD1 matches 8 bases. Germline V gene lookup returns CDR1 LGHNA and CDR2 YSLEER. The CDR3 has 16 amino acids. DNA for the CDR3: TGCACCAGCAGCCAAGATGCAGGGGGCAGAGATCAGCCCCAGCATTTT. Amino acid sequence: CTSSQDAGGRDQPQHF.

This chain uses TRBV10-3 with TRBJ2-7, with 7 bases matching TRBD1. Trimming removed 6 bases from V and 5 bases from J; junction bases left unmatched: 10. Germline CDR1 reads ENHRY; CDR2 reads SYGVKD. This CDR3 spans 14 amino acids. In DNA, the CDR3 is TGTGCCATCAGCTCTACAGGGGCTGGGGACGAGCAGTACTTC. It yields the protein CAISSTGAGDEQYF.

The V call is TRBV4-1, the J call TRBJ2-4; D uncertain. The CDR3 runs 11 residues. The germline V gene encodes CDR1 MGHRA and CDR2 YSYEKL. V dropped 0 bases and J dropped 8 bases, with 2 bases sitting between them. The CDR3 sequence: CASSQEDIQYF. The CDR3 DNA sequence: TGCGCCAGCAGCCAAGAAGACATTCAGTACTTC.

The chain links TRBV12-3 or TRBV12-4 to TRBJ1-5; tentatively, D is TRBD1 (6 bases). V lost 2 bases to trimming and J lost 7 bases, with 12 bases between them. The CDR3 is 14 amino acids. CDR3 sequence reads: CASSLSQGYQPQHF. The CDR3 bases are TGTGCCAGCAGTTTATCTCAGGGGTACCAGCCCCAGCATTTT.

The V and J genes are TRBV7-2 and TRBJ1-2; D call uncertain. This CDR3 has 14 amino acids. Germline V lookup: CDR1 SGHTA, CDR2 FQGNSA. V lost 5 bases to trimming and J lost 4 bases, with 14 bases between them. CDR3 in amino acids: CASSPRERVYGYTF. CDR3 nucleotides: TGTGCCAGCAGCCCCCGAGAACGGGTCTATGGCTACACCTTC. The complete variable domain, with remaining parts taken from reference TRBV7-2 and TRBJ1-2, reads GAGVSQSPSNKVTEKGKDVELRCDPISGHTALYWYRQSLGQGLEFLIYFQGNSAPDKSGLPSDRFSAERTGGSVSTLTIQRTQQEDSAVYLCASSPRERVYGYTFGSGTRLTVV.

The chain employs TRBV2 and TRBJ2-7; the D is unclear. This CDR3 comprises 13 residues. Germline CDR1 SNHLY, CDR2 FYNNEI. Trimming shortened V by 6 bases and J by 0 bases, and 9 bases separated the two germline ends. The CDR3 sequence: CASRQASSYEQYF. For the CDR3, the DNA is TGTGCCAGCAGGCAGGCGAGCTCCTACGAGCAGTACTTC.

This clonotype was found a few times. This chain links TRBV7-2 with TRBJ2-5; TRBD2 agrees at 8 bases. The better agreement between TRBJ2-1 and the DNA end casts doubt on the J call. Germline CDR1 SGHTA, CDR2 FQGNSA. The CDR3 spans 12 residues. The CDR3 is CASSSRGGEQFF. CDR3 in DNA: TGTGCCAGCAGCTCCCGGGGGGGTGAGCAGTTCTTC.

This clonotype has a handful of counts. This CDR3 is CASITRGSNEQFF. The CDR3 coding sequence is TGTGCCAGCATCACGCGGGGGAGCAATGAGCAGTTCTTC. The chain couples TRBV27 to TRBJ2-1, with 7 bases aligning to TRBD2. The CDR3 covers 13 residues. J gave up 6 bases and V 7 bases, and 6 bases lay outside the gene matches. CDR1 and CDR2 (germline): MNHEY, SMNVEV (reference sequence).

The V and J genes are TRBV27 and TRBJ2-2; TRBD1 aligns across 7 bases. The CDR3 is made up of 15 amino acids. The ends lost 5 bases at V and 4 bases at J; junction bases unmatched: 7. Germline CDR1 reads MNHEY; CDR2 reads SMNVEV (reference sequence). The DNA for the CDR3 is TGTGCCAGCAGTCCTCGGACAGGTATCACCGGGGAGCTGTTTTTT. Translating gives CASSPRTGITGELFF.

The chain combines TRBV6-2 or TRBV6-3 with TRBJ2-7; 9 bases line up with TRBD2. The J segment lost 0 bases and the V segment lost 2 bases, leaving 5 bases of the junction unmatched. The germline gives CDR1 MNHEY, CDR2 SVGEGT. CDR3 length: 16 residues. The DNA of the CDR3 is TGTGCCAGCAGTTACGAGACTAGCGGAAGCTCCTACGAGCAGTACTTC. This codes for CASSYETSGSSYEQYF.

The table lists this clonotype with a few counts. The rearrangement joins TRBV5-8 to TRBJ1-1, with TRBD1 matching over 7 bases. Germline CDR1 is SGHTS and CDR2 is YDEGEE. The CDR3 runs 15 residues. V lost 4 bases, J lost 0 bases, and 6 bases stayed unmatched. The CDR3 DNA reads TGTGCCAGCAGCCCGCTAGGACAGGTGAACACTGAAGCTTTCTTT. Translating it yields CASSPLGQVNTEAFF.

This clonotype has a handful of counts. The chain employs TRBV27 and TRBJ1-4; possibly TRBD1 for D (6 bases). Trimming left V 8 bases short and J 3 bases short, with 13 bases between. The CDR3 covers 14 residues. Germline V gene data show CDR1 as MNHEY and CDR2 as SMNVEV (reference sequence). This CDR3 is CASGQGFANEKLFF. The CDR3 DNA is TGTGCCAGCGGCCAGGGGTTCGCTAATGAAAAACTGTTTTTT.

The V gene is TRBV5-6, the J gene TRBJ2-3; 11 positions agree with TRBD2. The length of the CDR3 is 19 residues. CDR1 and CDR2 from the germline V gene are SGHDT and YYEEEE. V lost 0 bases to trimming and J lost 0 bases; unmatched junction nucleotides: 9. CDR3 nucleotide sequence: TGTGCCAGCAGCTTGGCCCTGAGACTAGCGGGGCCTAGCACAGATACGCAGTATTTT. Residues: CASSLALRLAGPSTDTQYF.

The chain couples TRBV6-1 to TRBJ2-5; D is ambiguous. The germline gives CDR1 MNHNS, CDR2 SASEGT. Trimming took off 6 bases at V and 4 bases at J, with 12 bases between the two ends. The CDR3 contains 13 residues. The CDR3 sequence is CASSGVSSETQYF. CDR3 sequence (DNA): TGTGCCAGCAGCGGTGTTAGCTCAGAGACCCAGTACTTC.

The V gene is TRBV4-1, the J gene TRBJ2-7, with TRBD2 matching 7 bases. The CDR3 length is 24 residues. Per germline, CDR1 MGHRA and CDR2 YSYEKL. V lost 0 bases to trimming and J lost 2 bases; unmatched junction nucleotides: 31. CDR3 nucleotide sequence: TGCGCCAGCAGCCAAGACTGGGGGGGTATTGCGGGGCTGCGTGGGAGTCTCTTCACCTACGAGCAGTACTTC. Its protein product is CASSQDWGGIAGLRGSLFTYEQYF.